The present TCR beta chain was sequenced within a study of identical twins (dated by TCRdb to about 2016). About the full investigation: To test whether fetal clonotypes persist, the study used deep sequencing on TCR alpha and beta repertoires from monozygotic twins, unrelated adults of various ages, and cord blood. To rule out contamination, the twin experiments were replicated at different times with different library preparation protocols.

The protocol used for the library was 5' RACE. Sequencing used an Illumina HiSeq 2000. Template switching added a universal primer binding site, and the final cDNA carried a unique molecular identifier that allowed TCR cDNA molecules to be counted accurately. First-strand cDNA for TCR alpha and beta chains was synthesized from specific primers in the conserved constant-segment region. To control for contamination, each cDNA library was double barcoded with a SMART-Mk sample barcode plus Illumina barcodes. TruSeq adapter sequences, together with Illumina sample barcodes, were added in two successive PCR steps. Sequencing of the TCR alpha and beta cDNA libraries was done on the Illumina HiSeq platform using custom primers. Turning to the authors' computational methods: Raw reads were processed with MiGEC to extract unique molecular identifiers, and MiXCR was used to determine CDR3 positions. Recombination models were inferred per individual with the repgenHMM and IGoR tools using an EM algorithm. The analysis of shared clonotypes was done with the tcR package in R, with sharing normalized by the product of cloneset sizes. To study raw recombination free of thymic and clonal selection effects, out-of-frame nonproductive sequences were analyzed. TCRdb itself trimmed the public reads at Q25 with fastp, ran MiXCR and retained productive beta chains. Rows are combined by CDR3 protein, so each entry shows the most common genes and DNA. In this record, the V and J calls reflect TCRdb's handling and not the investigators' own analysis. The sample table holds about 530,000 distinct CDR3 sequences, of which approximately 20% were seen once. Of the sample, approximately 0.48% falls within the top ten clones.

General study outcomes and caveats: Out-of-frame TCR alpha sharing in monozygotic twins was systematically underestimated by recombination models, whereas sharing between unrelated individuals was in agreement with the recombination models. Compared with coincidental sharing between unrelated individuals, out-of-frame TCR alpha sequences shared between twins had an excess of sequences with low generation probability. Because the same donors could not be followed over many years, conclusions were based on cross-sectional statistical analysis. Fewer insertions were carried by abundant cord blood beta clonotypes; a weaker similar trend was observed in young adult naive repertoires, while no such trend was observed in memory repertoires. In beta out-of-frame sequences, excess twin sharing was weaker, because having fewer shared sequences lowered the signal-to-noise ratio. Zero-insertion analyses could be partly confounded by invariant T cells such as MAIT and iNKT, though diverse VJ usage argued against such confounding for most clonotypes.

Reading from cysteine to phenylalanine, the CDR3 counts 16 amino acids. Only the CDR3 portion is preserved as DNA: 48 bases, with reading frame beginning at the first base. Trimming takes 2 bases off V and 4 bases off J; junction bases not matched to a gene: 5. CDR1 and CDR2 (LGHNA, YNFKEQ) derive from the germline V gene. The sample holds a few counts of this clonotype. This receptor's antigen is unknown. No base-level quality is on record; no much larger clone is a single base apart. Every donor in the study was a healthy Caucasian. The twin cohort consisted of three pairs of female monozygotic twins, all aged roughly 18 to 30 years. Positive isolation kits from Invitrogen were used to isolate the CD4+ and CD8+ T cell populations. These data are also associated with another study on yellow fever vaccine responses in identical twins. The second paper further reports: The authors reported that the T cell response to vaccination in identical twins appeared partly convergent and partly personalized. Focusing on identical twins, the study followed the T cell clones that responded to the vaccine, and did so with precision.

The V gene is TRBV4-2 and the J gene is TRBJ2-1; 10 of the junction bases match TRBD2. The specimen sequenced was CD4+ T cells sorted from blood. The receptor was derived from a woman in her late teens or twenties in good health. In nucleotide form, the sequence is TGTGCCAGCAGCCAATTTACTAGCGGGGAATACAATGAGCAGTTCTTC. Its coded protein is CASSQFTSGEYNEQFF.